One sample yielded the 6 T cell receptor beta chains listed below, sequenced in a study of PD-L1 blockade in urothelial cancer. Generated by immunoSEQ multiplex PCR, the TCRdb table keeps only in-frame clones and is missing some. The sample shows more than 40,000 clones, approximately 90% of them seen only once. This material consisted of PBMCs, taken around atezolizumab (anti-PD-L1) treatment. These receptors were taken from a woman aged 55-70 years with urothelial cancer.

This clone appeared a few times. The chain combines TRBV2 with TRBJ2-6; 13 positions match TRBD2. This CDR3 has 17 residues. The V segment lost 5 bases and the J segment 2 bases; nucleotides outside the gene matches: 3. CDR1 and CDR2 from the germline V gene are SNHLY and FYNNEI. CDR3 loop: CASSKLAGGPGANVLTF. As DNA, the CDR3 is TGTGCCAGCAGTAAACTAGCGGGAGGGCCTGGGGCCAACGTCCTGACTTTC. Filled out from reference TRBV2 and TRBJ2-6, the complete variable domain reads EPEVTQTPSHQVTQMGQEVILRCVPISNHLYFYWYRQILGQKVEFLVSFYNNEISEKSEIFDDQFSVERPDGSNFTLKIRSTKLEDSAMYFCASSKLAGGPGANVLTFGAGSRLTVL.

This clone was found a few times. This chain uses TRBV21-1 with TRBJ1-4; the D call of TRBD1 is as the table states it, not checked on the DNA. TRBV21-1 is an annotated pseudogene. The CDR3 loop spans 17 amino acids. The CDR3, as DNA: TGTGCCAGCAGCAAAGGATCTGGGCAGGGGGCGGTTGAAAAACTGTTTTTT. This gives the protein CASSKGSGQGAVEKLFF.

V gene TRBV7-2 combines with J gene TRBJ1-5; 7 nucleotides match TRBD1. Germline lookup yields CDR1 SGHTA and CDR2 FQGNSA. V lost 5 bases and J lost 2; bases outside the gene matches: 6. This CDR3 contains 15 residues. CDR3 protein: CASSLHDRGNQPQHF. CDR3 sequence (DNA): TGTGCCAGCAGCCTCCATGACAGGGGCAATCAGCCCCAGCATTTT.

This chain links TRBV28 with TRBJ2-1; weak D call: TRBD1 (5 bases). The CDR3 contains 15 residues. Trimming took off 5 bases at V and 4 bases at J, with 15 bases between the two ends. Germline CDR1 MDHEN, CDR2 SYDVKM. CDR3 sequence: CASSPGFGLYNEQFF. CDR3 sequence (DNA): TGTGCCAGCAGTCCAGGGTTTGGTCTGTACAATGAGCAGTTCTTC.

The chain joins TRBV20-1 to TRBJ1-4; 7 positions match TRBD1. The CDR3 is 10 residues long. In germline, CDR1 is DFQATT, CDR2 SNEGSKA (reference sequence). CDR3 sequence reads: CRTGNEKLFF. In DNA form, the CDR3 reads TGCAGGACAGGGAATGAAAAACTGTTTTTT.

This chain joins TRBV27 and TRBJ1-6; 7 nucleotides line up with TRBD1. The CDR3 is 18 residues long. Germline V gene lookup returns CDR1 MNHEY and CDR2 SMNVEV (reference sequence). The junction had 12 bases not matched to a gene; V was cut back by 5 bases and J by 2 bases. The CDR3 DNA is TGTGCCAGCAGTCCTATGACAGGGACCGGACCCTATAATTCACCCCTCCACTTT. Translated, it gives CASSPMTGTGPYNSPLHF.